The clone carrying this T cell receptor (beta chain) showed up just once. Antigen specificity is unknown. Starting from 500 ng of total RNA, TCR libraries were made with linear amplification. TCRdb fed the reads into MiXCR, producing one record per CDR3 protein. The sample lists around 200,000 distinct CDR3 sequences; around three quarters were seen once. CDR1 and CDR2 from the germline V gene are MNHEY and SMNVEV (reference sequence). The CDR3 covers 21 residues. Germline trimming cut 5 bases from V and 0 bases from J; bases unmatched to any gene: 25. The sample is drawn from a study of healthy donors' naive CD4 and CD8 T cells. Study observations and caveats: A reported CD4+/CD8+ bias affected most V and J genes in naive cells.

The chain links TRBV27 to TRBJ2-7; 7 positions match TRBD1. Sequences were obtained from naive CD4+ and CD8+ T cells sorted from blood, pooled from several donors. The TCR originated in a pool of human donors in good health; the sample pools cells from several healthy donors. The CDR3: CASSTQRTGLGSLTNSYEQYF. CDR3 nucleotide sequence: TGTGCCAGCAGTACCCAACGGACAGGCCTCGGATCTCTTACAAACTCCTACGAGCAGTACTTC.